This TCR beta chain was identified during a study of shared clonotypes between healthy human individuals. CD45RO negativity and positive selection for CCR7 defined naive CD8 cells, a population that excluded terminally differentiated effector memory CD45RA+ cells. The CDR3 length is 15 residues. J lost 3 bases, V lost 7 bases, and 4 bases had no gene match. Germline V CDR1 and CDR2: SEHNR, FQNEAQ (reference sequence). Generated by immunoSEQ multiplex PCR, the TCRdb table keeps only in-frame clones and is missing some. This sample yields around 560,000 clones, of which approximately 95% are seen a single time; 0.11% belongs to the top ten. This clone came up once. As yet, its antigen is unknown. Study outcomes and limitations: It was observed that 5% to 6.5% of naive CD4 clonotypes were shared across a handful of donors.

The gene calls are TRBV7-9 and TRBJ2-3, with 13 bases that match TRBD2. Sequencing used naive CD8+ T cells sorted from blood. The sequence came from a woman aged 25 to 39 in good health. CDR3 coding DNA: TGTGCCAGCACCCTACTAGCGGGAGGGACAGATACGCAGTATTTT. Translation gives CASTLLAGGTDTQYF.